The rows below give T cell receptor beta chains drawn from one sample of a study of blood T cell repertoires in COVID-19. Sequencing was performed with immunoSEQ multiplex PCR; in TCRdb, only in-frame clones are kept and a portion is missing. The table lists about 200,000 clones, over 80% of them singletons. The sample consisted of peripheral blood. Source of these receptors: a man in his forties or fifties with acute or convalescent COVID-19. Both conserved end residues are part of each CDR3. The order of the fields is D gene, clone size, V gene, J gene, CDR3 protein, CDR3 DNA. D genes are given only for firm matches. Expanded clones are given a class, and other clones once, few, many or no size at all.

.	.	TRBV10-2	TRBJ2-7	CASSESERGTEQYF	TGCGCCAGCAGTGAGTCGGAGCGCGGGACGGAGCAGTACTTC
.	.	TRBV29-1	TRBJ2-6	CSVEGGTGANVLTF	TGCAGCGTTGAAGGAGGGACTGGGGCCAACGTCCTGACTTTC
.	.	TRBV7-2	TRBJ1-3	CASSLVGRGTGNTIYF	TGTGCCAGCAGCTTAGTAGGCAGGGGAACTGGAAACACCATATATTTT
TRBD2	.	TRBV3-1/TRBV3-2	TRBJ2-7	CASSLAGNYEQYF	TGTGCCAGCAGTCTAGCGGGAAACTACGAGCAGTACTTC
.	.	TRBV5-8	TRBJ1-2	CASSSGGSNYGYTF	TGTGCCAGCAGCAGCGGGGGTAGTAACTATGGCTACACCTTC
.	few	TRBV13	TRBJ1-1	CASSRTVFMNTEAFF	TGTGCCAGCAGCCGGACAGTATTTATGAACACTGAAGCTTTCTTT
TRBD1	.	TRBV3-1/TRBV3-2	TRBJ1-2	CASSQERRGHGYTF	TGTGCCAGCAGCCAAGAGCGGAGGGGGCATGGCTACACCTTC
.	.	TRBV10-1	TRBJ2-7	CASRGLREQYF	TGCGCCAGCAGAGGACTTCGTGAGCAGTACTTC
.	.	TRBV6-5	TRBJ1-5	CASRTNRNQPQHF	TGTGCCAGCAGGACCAACAGGAATCAGCCCCAGCATTTT
TRBD1	few	TRBV4-1	TRBJ1-3	CASSQPGQGNTIYF	TGCGCCAGCAGCCAACCGGGACAGGGAAACACCATATATTTT
.	.	TRBV18	TRBJ2-7	CASSPPGRGRYEQYF	TGTGCCAGCTCACCACCGGGGAGGGGGAGATACGAGCAGTACTTC
.	.	TRBV14	TRBJ2-7	CASSRERHPYEQYF	TGTGCCAGCAGCCGGGAGCGCCACCCCTACGAGCAGTACTTC
.	.	TRBV2	TRBJ1-2	CASSINQRSYTF	TGTGCCAGCAGCATAAACCAACGGTCCTACACCTTC
.	.	TRBV28	TRBJ2-2	CASTSGPNTGELFF	TGTGCCAGCACTTCCGGTCCGAACACCGGGGAGCTGTTTTTT
.	.	TRBV25-1	TRBJ2-6	CASSHPGAGANVLTF	TGTGCCAGCAGCCATCCCGGGGCTGGGGCCAACGTCCTGACTTTC
.	.	TRBV12-3/TRBV12-4	TRBJ1-2	CASTPGWHYGYTF	TGTGCCAGCACACCAGGGTGGCACTATGGCTACACCTTC
TRBD1	.	TRBV9	TRBJ1-2	CASSPPGQGIFYGYTF	TGTGCCAGCAGCCCCCCGGGACAGGGTATCTTCTATGGCTACACCTTC
.	once	TRBV7-2	TRBJ2-7	CASSSQWAPTYEQYF	TGTGCCAGCAGCTCCCAATGGGCCCCTACCTACGAGCAGTACTTC
TRBD1	.	TRBV2	TRBJ1-1	CASSPWTGGFMNTEAFF	TGTGCCAGCAGTCCTTGGACAGGGGGCTTCATGAACACTGAAGCTTTCTTT
.	few	TRBV27	TRBJ2-7	CASGLGGLSYEQYF	TGTGCCAGCGGTTTAGGCGGGCTCTCCTACGAGCAGTACTTC
TRBD2	.	TRBV7-7	TRBJ2-5	CASSPGTSGRAPETQYF	TGTGCCAGCAGCCCCGGGACTAGCGGGAGGGCCCCAGAGACCCAGTACTTC
TRBD1	.	TRBV19	TRBJ2-7	CASSDTGGPYEQYF	TGTGCCAGTAGTGACACAGGGGGCCCATACGAGCAGTACTTC
.	.	TRBV5-6	TRBJ2-7	CASTWLASHEQYF	TGTGCCAGCACCTGGCTAGCCTCCCACGAGCAGTACTTC
.	once	TRBV12-3/TRBV12-4	TRBJ1-2	CASSQDSNYGYTF	TGTGCCAGCAGCCAGGACTCTAACTATGGCTACACCTTC
.	.	TRBV5-1	TRBJ2-5	CASSLAEQLETQYF	TGCGCCAGCAGCTTGGCCGAACAGTTAGAGACCCAGTACTTC
.	.	TRBV7-2	TRBJ2-3	CASSAIVGDTQYF	TGTGCCAGCAGCGCCATAGTTGGAGATACGCAGTATTTT
TRBD2	.	TRBV4-1	TRBJ2-3	CASSQGLAGVDTQYF	TGCGCCAGCAGCCAAGGACTAGCGGGAGTCGATACGCAGTATTTT
TRBD2	.	TRBV10-3	TRBJ2-1	CAISDQRGYNEQFF	TGTGCCATCAGTGACCAGCGGGGGTACAATGAGCAGTTCTTC
.	.	TRBV4-1	TRBJ2-2	CASTPRSDGSRTGELFF	TGCGCCAGCACCCCCCGAAGCGACGGGAGTAGGACCGGGGAGCTGTTTTTT
.	.	TRBV2	TRBJ1-4	CASSLTGVTNEKLFF	TGTGCCAGCAGCCTAACAGGTGTAACTAATGAAAAACTGTTTTTT
TRBD2	.	TRBV6-5	TRBJ2-1	CASSYLAGGPYNEQFF	TGTGCCAGCAGTTACTTAGCGGGAGGGCCCTACAATGAGCAGTTCTTC
.	once	TRBV14	TRBJ2-6	CASRPGRSGANVLTF	TGTGCCAGTAGACCAGGCCGCTCTGGGGCCAACGTCCTGACTTTC
TRBD1	.	TRBV24-1	TRBJ2-7	CATSRTGAYEQYF	TGTGCCACCAGTAGGACAGGGGCCTACGAGCAGTACTTC
.	few	TRBV11-2	TRBJ2-1	CASSLGQGVYNEQFF	TGTGCCAGCAGCTTAGGCCAGGGTGTCTACAATGAGCAGTTCTTC
TRBD2	.	TRBV5-8	TRBJ2-3	CASSSGTSGRAWDTQYF	TGTGCCAGCAGCAGCGGGACTAGCGGGAGGGCCTGGGATACGCAGTATTTT
.	few	TRBV29-1	TRBJ1-1	CSVLTDYLEAFF	TGCAGCGTCCTGACAGATTACCTTGAAGCTTTCTTT
.	few	TRBV12-3/TRBV12-4	TRBJ1-1	CASLTYYTEAFF	TGTGCCAGCTTAACCTATTACACTGAAGCTTTCTTT
.	.	TRBV3-1/TRBV3-2	TRBJ2-1	CASSPGTRLNNEQFF	TGTGCCAGCAGTCCTGGGACTCGCTTGAACAATGAGCAGTTCTTC
.	few	TRBV15	TRBJ1-1	CATSKSNGGLVTEAFF	TGTGCCACCAGCAAGTCTAACGGGGGATTGGTGACTGAAGCTTTCTTT
TRBD1	.	TRBV29-1	TRBJ1-2	CSVTGSGGYTF	TGCAGCGTGACAGGGTCTGGGGGCTACACCTTC
TRBD1	.	TRBV6-5	TRBJ2-7	CASKSGTGSLYEQYF	TGTGCCAGCAAGTCCGGGACAGGGTCCCTCTACGAGCAGTACTTC
.	.	TRBV5-5	TRBJ1-5	CASSFSPDSSYSNQPQHF	TGTGCCAGCAGCTTCAGCCCGGACAGCTCTTATAGCAATCAGCCCCAGCATTTT
.	.	TRBV30	TRBJ2-5	CAWWGALQETQYF	TGTGCCTGGTGGGGAGCTTTACAAGAGACCCAGTACTTC
.	.	TRBV12-3/TRBV12-4	TRBJ1-1	CASSLGGTTEAFF	TGTGCCAGCAGTCTTGGGGGGACCACTGAAGCTTTCTTT
.	.	TRBV6-2/TRBV6-3	TRBJ1-2	CASSYDHYAGYTF	TGTGCCAGCAGTTACGACCACTATGCGGGCTACACCTTC
TRBD2	.	TRBV7-2	TRBJ2-5	CASSSRLAGQETQYF	TGTGCCAGCAGCTCGCGACTAGCGGGCCAAGAGACCCAGTACTTC
.	once	TRBV5-1	TRBJ2-1	CASSLGQGSYNEQFF	TGCGCCAGCAGCTTGGGGCAGGGGTCCTACAATGAGCAGTTCTTC
TRBD2	.	TRBV5-1	TRBJ2-7	CASSLGLAGGGEQYF	TGCGCCAGCAGCTTGGGACTAGCGGGAGGGGGCGAGCAGTACTTC
TRBD2	.	TRBV5-5	TRBJ2-1	CASTRDYLSSYNEQFF	TGTGCCAGCACCCGGGACTATTTGAGCTCCTACAATGAGCAGTTCTTC
.	.	TRBV7-2	TRBJ2-5	CASSSLANQETQYF	TGTGCCAGCAGCTCTCTAGCGAACCAAGAGACCCAGTACTTC
TRBD1	.	TRBV6-5	TRBJ1-2	CASSQGAPNYGYTF	TGTGCCAGCAGCCAGGGGGCGCCCAACTATGGCTACACCTTC
TRBD1	.	TRBV15	TRBJ2-3	CATSRGQGQQRHF	TGTGCCACCAGCAGAGGACAGGGGCAGCAAAGACATTTT
.	once	TRBV6-5	TRBJ2-2	CASSYGRYTGELFF	TGTGCCAGCAGTTACGGCAGATACACCGGGGAGCTGTTTTTT
.	.	TRBV4-2	TRBJ1-2	CASSQAGGRVGYTF	TGTGCCAGCAGCCAGGCGGGGGGGAGGGTTGGCTACACCTTC